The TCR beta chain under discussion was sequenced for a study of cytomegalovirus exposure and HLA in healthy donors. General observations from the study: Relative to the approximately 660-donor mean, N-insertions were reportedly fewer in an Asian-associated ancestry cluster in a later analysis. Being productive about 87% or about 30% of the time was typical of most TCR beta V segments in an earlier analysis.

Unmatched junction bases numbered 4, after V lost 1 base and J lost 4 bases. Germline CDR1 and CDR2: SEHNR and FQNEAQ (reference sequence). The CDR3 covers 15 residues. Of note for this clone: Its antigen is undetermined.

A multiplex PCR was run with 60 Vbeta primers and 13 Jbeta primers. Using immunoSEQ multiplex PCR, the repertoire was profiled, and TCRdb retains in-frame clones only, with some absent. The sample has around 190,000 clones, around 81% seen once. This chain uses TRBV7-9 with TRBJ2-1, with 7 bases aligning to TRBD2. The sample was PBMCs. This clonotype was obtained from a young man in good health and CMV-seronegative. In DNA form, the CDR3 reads TGTGCCAGCAGCTTAGAGGGACTAAGGTACAATGAGCAGTTCTTC. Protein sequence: CASSLEGLRYNEQFF.